Shown below are 27 T cell receptor beta chains from a single sample sequenced in a study of cytomegalovirus exposure and HLA in healthy donors. This PCR relied on a set of 60 Vbeta primers and 13 Jbeta primers. The repertoire was sequenced with immunoSEQ multiplex PCR; TCRdb's copy has only in-frame clones and lacks some. The sample yields roughly 190,000 clones, around 81% seen once. Sequencing used PBMCs. Source of these receptors: a woman between 50 and 59 years old in good health and CMV-seropositive.

The J gene is TRBJ1-2, the V gene TRBV6-5; D uncertain. This CDR3 comprises 11 residues. Germline V gene sequence: CDR1 MNHEY, CDR2 SVGAGI. The V end was cut by 2 bases, the J end by 11 bases, with 9 bases between. The CDR3 coding sequence is TGTGCCAGCAGTTACCTAGGAGCATACACCTTC. It yields the protein CASSYLGAYTF.

V and J are TRBV28 and TRBJ1-4; 8 bases line up with TRBD1. After removal of 6 bases from V and 7 bases from J, the junction contained 4 bases not matched to a gene. The length of the CDR3 is 13 residues. Germline V gene sequence: CDR1 MDHEN, CDR2 SYDVKM. The DNA for the CDR3 is TGTGCCAGCAGGGACAGGGAGTCTGAAAAACTGTTTTTT. Translating it yields CASRDRESEKLFF. Based on the CDR3 plus reference TRBV28 and TRBJ1-4, the full variable domain is DVKVTQSSRYLVKRTGEKVFLECVQDMDHENMFWYRQDPGLGLRLIYFSYDVKMKEKGDIPEGYSVSREKKERFSLILESASTNQTSMYLCASRDRESEKLFFGSGTQLSVL.

This clone showed up just a few times. V is TRBV2 and J is TRBJ1-1; D possibly corresponds to TRBD1 (6 bases). CDR1 is SNHLY, CDR2 FYNNEI, per germline. Trimming cost V 4 bases and J 0 bases, with 9 bases left between them. This CDR3 spans 14 amino acids. This CDR3 reads CASSGRTVNTEAFF. The CDR3 nucleotides read TGTGCCAGCAGTGGAAGGACAGTGAACACTGAAGCTTTCTTT.

The chain has TRBV7-2 and TRBJ1-5; a weak D match, TRBD1 (5 bases). This CDR3 has 15 residues. Between the trimmed V and J ends, which lost 1 base and 2 bases, there was a span of 9 bases. Germline V gene lookup returns CDR1 SGHTA and CDR2 FQGNSA. Here the CDR3 reads CASSLVKGGNQPQHF. The CDR3 DNA reads TGTGCCAGCAGCTTAGTTAAAGGGGGCAATCAGCCCCAGCATTTT. Combining the CDR3 with reference TRBV7-2 and TRBJ1-5 gives the whole variable domain GAGVSQSPSNKVTEKGKDVELRCDPISGHTALYWYRQSLGQGLEFLIYFQGNSAPDKSGLPSDRFSAERTGGSVSTLTIQRTQQEDSAVYLCASSLVKGGNQPQHFGDGTRLSIL.

The chain has TRBV27 and TRBJ1-4, with D possibly matching TRBD1 (5 bases). The CDR3 spans 15 residues. Germline V CDR1 and CDR2: MNHEY, SMNVEV (reference sequence). The V gene lost 0 bases and the J gene lost 7 bases, with 12 bases spanning the gap. The CDR3: CASSLSRAVREKLFF. CDR3 in DNA: TGTGCCAGCAGTTTATCCAGGGCTGTTCGTGAAAAACTGTTTTTT.

The chain couples TRBV15 to TRBJ2-5, with 9 bases fitting TRBD2. The CDR3 spans 15 residues. Germline CDR1 LNHNV, CDR2 YYDKDF (reference sequence). The trim removed 6 bases at V and 5 bases at J, leaving 10 bases unmatched. CDR3 bases: TGTGCCACCAGTGTACAGCGGGGGGCCGGCGAGACCCAGTACTTC. Its protein product is CATSVQRGAGETQYF.

V usage is TRBV4-1 and J usage is TRBJ1-1; TRBD1 matches 10 bases. Germline values: CDR1 MGHRA, CDR2 YSYEKL. Unmatched junction bases numbered 11, after V lost 4 bases and J lost 6 bases. The CDR3 contains 16 residues. CDR3 DNA sequence: TGCGCCAGCAGCCTTAGGCCCGGGACAGGGGCCTCTGAAGCTTTCTTT. This encodes CASSLRPGTGASEAFF.

The rearrangement links TRBV11-3 to TRBJ2-3; 10 bases are shared with TRBD1. CDR1 is SGHNT and CDR2 is YENEEA in the germline V gene. This CDR3 has 14 amino acids. With 3 bases clipped from V and 4 bases from J, the junction kept 1 base outside the gene matches. The CDR3 sequence: CASSLGQGPDTQYF. The CDR3 DNA is TGTGCCAGCAGCTTGGGACAGGGGCCAGATACGCAGTATTTT.

The chain joins TRBV4-2 to TRBJ1-5; 8 positions agree with TRBD1. The germline V gene has CDR1 LGHNA and CDR2 YNFKEQ. This CDR3 is built from 16 residues. Trimming cost V 3 bases and J 7 bases; bases outside gene matches: 11. The CDR3 coding sequence is TGTGCCAGCAGCCAGACCGGAGGACAGGGTGGGCAGCCCCAGCATTTT. It codes for CASSQTGGQGGQPQHF.

The CDR3: CASSFQGQPRPQHF. CDR3 in DNA: TGTGCCAGCAGCTTTCAGGGACAGCCCAGGCCCCAGCATTTT. The genes are TRBV5-5 and TRBJ1-5; TRBD1 matches at 7 bases. Germline CDR1 is SGHKS and CDR2 is YYEKEE (reference sequence). The CDR3 has 14 residues. The V and J ends lost 2 bases and 9 bases, in that order; junction bases with no gene match: 8.

The chain joins TRBV6-5 to TRBJ2-7; no definite D call. The germline gives CDR1 MNHEY, CDR2 SVGAGI. The CDR3 runs 11 residues. Trimming cost V 6 bases and J 4 bases, with 7 bases left between them. The CDR3 region is CASSPSYEQYF. CDR3 nucleotides: TGTGCCAGCAGCCCTAGTTACGAGCAGTACTTC.

In this sample, this clone turned up once. The chain employs TRBV28 and TRBJ2-5, with 7 bases aligning to TRBD2. V dropped 6 bases and J dropped 5; count of bases not matched to a gene: 12. This CDR3 region has 15 residues. Germline-derived CDR1 and CDR2 are MDHEN and SYDVKM. CDR3 in amino acids: CASRHGGSGLETQYF. The CDR3 DNA sequence: TGTGCCAGCAGGCACGGGGGGTCAGGGTTGGAGACCCAGTACTTC.

The chain is built from TRBV2 and TRBJ1-2, with 8 bases aligning to TRBD1. J gave up 2 bases and V 6 bases, and 8 bases lay outside the gene matches. This CDR3 contains 15 residues. Germline values: CDR1 SNHLY, CDR2 FYNNEI. In DNA form, the CDR3 reads TGTGCCAGCAGGAAGGGACAGGTGGGCAACTATGGCTACACCTTC. Its translation is CASRKGQVGNYGYTF.

This clone was picked up many times. The rearrangement links TRBV5-8 to TRBJ2-6; 8 nucleotides line up with TRBD1. Germline V gene data show CDR1 as SGHTS and CDR2 as YDEGEE. Trimming took 6 bases from V and 0 from J; bases not matched to a gene: 5. The CDR3 sequence is 16 residues long. In nucleotides, the CDR3 is TGTGCCAGCACCACAGGGGGTCCCTCTGGGGCCAACGTCCTGACTTTC. Amino acids: CASTTGGPSGANVLTF.

This chain links TRBV30 with TRBJ1-4; tentatively, D is TRBD1 (6 bases). CDR3 size: 15 residues. V was shortened by 2 bases and J by 6 bases, with 16 bases between the two germline ends. Germline CDR1 GTSNPN, CDR2 SVGIG (reference sequence). In nucleotides, the CDR3 is TGTGCCTGGAGTAGGGCCACAGGGTTAGATGAAAAACTGTTTTTT. It specifies CAWSRATGLDEKLFF.

The chain links TRBV6-5 to TRBJ1-5; D is undetermined. CDR3 length equals 13 residues. V was trimmed by 8 bases and J by 3 bases, leaving 11 bases between them. Germline loops: CDR1 MNHEY, CDR2 SVGAGI. The CDR3 is CASGSGPNQPQHF. Written as DNA, the CDR3 is TGTGCCAGCGGGTCAGGCCCCAATCAGCCCCAGCATTTT.

The CDR3 sequence: CASSLDAGGANVLTF. As DNA, the CDR3 is TGTGCCAGCAGCTTAGATGCCGGGGGGGCCAACGTCCTGACTTTC. V gene TRBV11-2 combines with J gene TRBJ2-6, with D uncertain. Germline V CDR1 and CDR2: SGHAT, FQNNGV. The CDR3 spans 15 residues. Trimming pared 0 bases from V and 4 bases from J, leaving 7 bases between.

The chain links TRBV19 to TRBJ1-4, with D possibly TRBD1 on 6 matching bases. CDR3 length: 15 amino acids. The germline V gene has CDR1 LNHDA and CDR2 SQIVND (reference sequence). Trimming took 5 bases from V and 5 from J, leaving 15 bases between them. The CDR3 loop reads CASSPNRERNEKLFF. The DNA of the CDR3 is TGTGCCAGTAGTCCCAACAGGGAGCGCAATGAAAAACTGTTTTTT.

The gene calls are TRBV6-5 and TRBJ1-1; 7 positions match TRBD1. CDR1 is MNHEY, CDR2 SVGAGI, per germline. Losses at the gene ends were 6 bases for V and 5 bases for J; bases not matched to a gene: 9. The CDR3 is 14 residues long. The CDR3, as DNA: TGTGCCAGCAGCCGGCAGGGGGTACGGACTGAAGCTTTCTTT. The encoded protein is CASSRQGVRTEAFF.

J is TRBJ1-5 and V is TRBV18, with 10 bases matching TRBD1. Germline V gives CDR1 KGHSH, CDR2 LQKENI. V gave up 11 bases and J gave up 3 bases; unmatched junction bases: 4. The CDR3 loop spans 13 amino acids. The CDR3 bases are TGTGCCGGGACAGGGGATCCCAATCAGCCCCAGCATTTT. The encoded protein is CAGTGDPNQPQHF.

The V call is TRBV7-2, the J call TRBJ1-6; D ambiguous. V was shortened by 5 bases and J by 12 bases, with 14 bases between the two germline ends. This CDR3 contains 13 residues. CDR1 SGHTA and CDR2 FQGNSA come from the germline V gene. This CDR3 reads CASSANPGLPLHF. In DNA form, the CDR3 reads TGTGCCAGCAGCGCGAATCCGGGGTTACCCCTCCACTTT.

This clone has a single count. The chain combines TRBV9 with TRBJ1-5, with 9 bases identical to TRBD1. CDR3 length: 16 amino acids. Trimming took 3 bases from V and 1 from J; bases not matched to a gene: 5. Germline CDR1 is SGDLS and CDR2 is YYNGEE. CDR3 in DNA: TGTGCCAGCAGCGCCGGACAGGGGTTGAGCAATCAGCCCCAGCATTTT. This codes for CASSAGQGLSNQPQHF. The whole variable domain, filled in from reference TRBV9 and TRBJ1-5, reads DSGVTQTPKHLITATGQRVTLRCSPRSGDLSVYWYQQSLDQGLQFLIQYYNGEERAKGNILERFSAQQFPDLHSELNLSSLELGDSALYFCASSAGQGLSNQPQHFGDGTRLSIL.

V and J are TRBV5-1 and TRBJ1-1; weak D call: TRBD1 (5 bases). V was trimmed by 4 bases and J by 3 bases, leaving 13 bases between them. Germline V CDR1 and CDR2: SGHRS, YFSETQ. This CDR3 comprises 14 residues. CDR3 sequence: CASSGGEGDTEAFF. The CDR3 coding sequence is TGCGCCAGCAGCGGGGGGGAGGGTGACACTGAAGCTTTCTTT.

This chain joins TRBV4-3 and TRBJ2-3; unclear D gene. The CDR3 runs 14 residues. Per the germline V gene, CDR1 is LGHNA and CDR2 is YSLEER. Trimming shortened V by 0 bases and J by 2 bases, and 6 bases separated the two germline ends. CDR3 in amino acids: CASSQDTYTDTQYF. CDR3 sequence (DNA): TGCGCCAGCAGCCAAGATACATACACAGATACGCAGTATTTT.

This clone was recorded only once. CDR3 nucleotides: TGTGCCAGCAGCTCCGCGACAGGGGGCGCAGGTAAAGCTTTCTTT. This gives the protein CASSSATGGAGKAFF. The V gene is TRBV7-2, the J gene TRBJ1-1, with 10 nucleotides matching TRBD1. The CDR3 has 15 amino acids. The V gene end was trimmed by 4 bases and the J gene end by 9 bases; junction bases not matched to a gene: 11. Per the germline V gene, CDR1 is SGHTA and CDR2 is FQGNSA.

V usage is TRBV6-6 and J usage is TRBJ1-2; 7 nucleotides agree with TRBD1. Per the germline V gene, CDR1 is MNHNY and CDR2 is SVGAGI (reference sequence). Trimming cost V 5 bases and J 4 bases; bases outside gene matches: 7. The CDR3 covers 14 residues. Here the CDR3 DNA reads TGTGCCAGCAGTCAAGACAGGGTTGGCTATGGCTACACCTTC. Its translation is CASSQDRVGYGYTF.

The chain carries TRBV29-1 and TRBJ2-1; no clear D gene. CDR3 length equals 10 residues. CDR1 SQVTM and CDR2 ANQGSEA come from the germline V gene. V was clipped by 5 bases and J by 10 bases, with 9 bases between them. The CDR3: CSVNGLEQFF. In DNA, the CDR3 is TGCAGCGTTAATGGTCTAGAGCAGTTCTTC.